The clone carrying this TCR beta chain was seen a single time. The antigen is unknown. Profiling relied on immunoSEQ multiplex PCR, and the TCRdb table lists in-frame clones only, not all of them. The sample shows around 9,000 clones, about 85% of them seen only once. The data stem from a study of T cells after posttransplantation cyclophosphamide. The study's findings and limits: TRB overlap between skin or GI tissue T cells and blood was limited. Donor CD8+ memory clones often dominated recipient blood repertoires at later times. TRB clonality was highly associated with recipient CMV seropositivity and reactivation.

CDR1 LGHNT and CDR2 FRNRAP come from the germline V gene. This CDR3 is built from 17 residues. V shed 5 bases and J 6 bases; nucleotides not matched to a gene: 15. Treatment was busulfan-fludarabine conditioning, a marrow graft, and cyclophosphamide on days +3 and +4. The rearrangement uses TRBV12-5 and TRBJ2-1; TRBD2 agrees at 8 bases. The sequence was collected from a female patient aged 40-50 years who received an allogeneic stem cell transplant from an unrelated donor, was CMV-positive, and had no GVHD. A share of the T cells may be of graft donor origin. Specimen: PBMCs, collected after allogeneic stem cell transplant with posttransplant cyclophosphamide. In nucleotides, the CDR3 is TGTGCTAGTGGTCCCCGGGAGGCGGGGGGTTGGGGCAATGAGCAGTTCTTC. This gives the protein CASGPREAGGWGNEQFF. Complete variable domain (other parts from reference TRBV12-5 and TRBJ2-1): DARVTQTPRHKVTEMGQEVTMRCQPILGHNTVFWYRQTMMQGLELLAYFRNRAPLDDSGMPKDRFSAEMPDATLATLKIQPSEPRDSAVYFCASGPREAGGWGNEQFFGPGTRLTVL.